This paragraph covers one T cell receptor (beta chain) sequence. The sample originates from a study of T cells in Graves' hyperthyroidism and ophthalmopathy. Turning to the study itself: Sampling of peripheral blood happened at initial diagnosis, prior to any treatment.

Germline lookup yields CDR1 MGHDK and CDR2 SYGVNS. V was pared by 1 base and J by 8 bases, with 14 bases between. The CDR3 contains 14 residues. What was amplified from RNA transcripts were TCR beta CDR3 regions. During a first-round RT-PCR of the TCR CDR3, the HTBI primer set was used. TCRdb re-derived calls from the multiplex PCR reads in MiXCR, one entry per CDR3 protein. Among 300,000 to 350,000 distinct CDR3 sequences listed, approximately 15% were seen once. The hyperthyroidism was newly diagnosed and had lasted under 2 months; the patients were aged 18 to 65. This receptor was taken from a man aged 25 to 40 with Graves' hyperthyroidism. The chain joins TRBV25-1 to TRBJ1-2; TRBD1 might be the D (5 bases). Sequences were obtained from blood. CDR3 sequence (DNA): TGTGCCAGCAGTGAATGGGGCCAGACGAGGGGCTACACCTTC. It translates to CASSEWGQTRGYTF.